The TCR beta chain under discussion was sequenced for a study of CD8+ T cells in alopecia areata. About the research overall: Tofacitinib was taken orally by treated patients, and the dose was 5 to 10 mg twice daily.

This clone has at least ten counts. The sequencing template was cDNA reverse transcribed from extracted RNA. Assay used: immunoSEQ multiplex PCR; TCRdb lists only in-frame clones, some missing. This sample carries some 170,000 clones, 67% of them seen once, and the ten largest clones take more than 9.5%. The CDR3 extends over 12 amino acids. Trimming removed 4 bases at V and 8 bases at J, with 12 bases between. CDR1 GTSNPN and CDR2 SVGIG come from the germline V gene (reference sequence). The TCR was taken from a human donor with alopecia areata. This material consisted of CD8+ T cells sorted from blood, taken at week 0. The chain is built from TRBV30 and TRBJ2-1, with D possibly matching TRBD1 (6 bases). CDR3 sequence reads: CAWTYRVHEQFF. The CDR3 DNA is TGTGCCTGGACGTACAGGGTTCATGAGCAGTTCTTC.